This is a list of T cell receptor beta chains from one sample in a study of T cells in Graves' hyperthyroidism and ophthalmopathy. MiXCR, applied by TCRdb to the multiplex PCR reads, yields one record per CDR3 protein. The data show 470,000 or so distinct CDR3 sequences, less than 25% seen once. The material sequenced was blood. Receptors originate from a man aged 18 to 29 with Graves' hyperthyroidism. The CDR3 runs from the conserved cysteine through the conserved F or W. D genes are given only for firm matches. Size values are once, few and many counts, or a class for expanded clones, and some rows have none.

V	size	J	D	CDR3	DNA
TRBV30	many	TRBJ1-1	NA	CAWSRVLGGAFF	TGTGCCTGGAGCCGGGTCTTGGGGGGAGCTTTCTTT
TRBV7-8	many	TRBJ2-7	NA	CASSLGVAAYEQYF	TGTGCCAGCAGTCTAGGGGTTGCAGCCTACGAGCAGTACTTC
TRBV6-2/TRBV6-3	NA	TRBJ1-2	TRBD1	CASSYLPGQGAGNYGYTF	TGTGCCAGCAGTTACCTGCCAGGACAGGGGGCTGGGAACTATGGCTACACCTTC
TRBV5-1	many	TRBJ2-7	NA	CASSGQKEDEQYF	TGCGCCAGCAGTGGACAGAAGGAGGACGAGCAGTACTTC
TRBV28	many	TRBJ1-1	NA	CASIRGLEAFF	TGTGCCAGCATCAGGGGACTGGAAGCTTTCTTT
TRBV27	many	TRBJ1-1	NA	CASSLSPSDTEAFF	TGTGCCAGCAGTTTGTCCCCCAGCGACACTGAAGCTTTCTTT
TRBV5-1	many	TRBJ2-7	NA	CASSLGVNYEQYF	TGCGCCAGCAGCTTGGGTGTAAACTACGAGCAGTACTTC
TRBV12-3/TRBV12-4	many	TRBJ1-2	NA	CASSLSLHSPGYGYTF	TGTGCCAGCAGTTTATCTCTTCATTCTCCAGGCTATGGCTACACCTTC
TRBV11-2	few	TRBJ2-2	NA	CASSLPGGGPGEPFF	TGTGCCAGCAGCCTCCCGGGAGGGGGCCCCGGGGAGCCGTTTTTT
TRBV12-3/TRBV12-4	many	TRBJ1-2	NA	CASGEGFRDNYGYTF	TGTGCCAGCGGGGAGGGTTTTAGGGACAACTATGGCTACACCTTC
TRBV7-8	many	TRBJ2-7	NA	CASSLGPAGYEQYF	TGTGCCAGCAGCTTAGGGCCGGCGGGCTACGAGCAGTACTTC
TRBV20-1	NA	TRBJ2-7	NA	CSARPGEGDEQYF	TGCAGTGCCCGACCGGGGGAAGGCGACGAGCAGTACTTC
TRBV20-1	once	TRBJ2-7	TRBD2	CSAPRGGSSEQYF	TGCAGTGCCCCCCGGGGCGGGAGTAGCGAGCAGTACTTC
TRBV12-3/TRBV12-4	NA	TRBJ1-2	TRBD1	CASTSGTGGVVYGYIF	TGTGCCAGCACCTCCGGGACAGGGGGCGTCGTCTATGGCTACATCTTC
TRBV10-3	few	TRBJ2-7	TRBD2	CAISVSGTSGGAVSYEQYF	TGTGCCATCAGTGTATCCGGGACTAGCGGGGGGGCCGTATCCTACGAGCAGTACTTC
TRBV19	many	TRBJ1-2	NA	CASSISLMDGYTF	TGTGCCAGTAGTATAAGCCTAATGGATGGCTACACCTTC
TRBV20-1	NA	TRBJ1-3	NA	CSARDPGGTGNTIYF	TGCAGTGCTAGAGACCCGGGGGGGACTGGAAACACCATATATTTT
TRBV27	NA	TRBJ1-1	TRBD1	CASSLHPRDRVSTEAFF	TGTGCCAGCAGTTTACATCCCCGGGACAGGGTGAGCACTGAAGCTTTCTTT
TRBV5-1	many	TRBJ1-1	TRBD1	CASSFYRGAMNTEAFF	TGCGCCAGCAGCTTTTACAGGGGGGCCATGAACACTGAAGCTTTCTTT
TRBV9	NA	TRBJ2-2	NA	CASSPRKTGELFF	TGTGCCAGCAGCCCAAGGAAAACCGGGGAGCTGTTTTTT
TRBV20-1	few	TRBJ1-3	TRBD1	CSARGGTGSPGNTIYF	TGCAGTGCTAGGGGGGGGACAGGCAGTCCTGGAAACACCATATATTTT
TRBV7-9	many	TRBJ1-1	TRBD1	CASSLPTGGYTEAFF	TGTGCCAGCAGCTTGCCGACAGGGGGCTACACTGAAGCTTTCTTT
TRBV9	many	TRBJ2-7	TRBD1	CASSPGTGKDEQYF	TGTGCCAGCAGCCCCGGGACAGGGAAAGACGAGCAGTACTTC
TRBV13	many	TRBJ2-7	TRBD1	CASSFSGDSGNEQYF	TGTGCCAGCAGCTTTAGTGGGGACAGTGGTAACGAGCAGTACTTC
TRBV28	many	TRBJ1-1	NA	CASSPTPRGAEAFF	TGTGCCAGCAGTCCTACCCCTAGGGGGGCTGAAGCTTTCTTT
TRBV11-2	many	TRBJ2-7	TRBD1	CASSLGTGVSYEQYF	TGTGCCAGCAGCCTAGGGACAGGGGTCTCCTACGAGCAGTACTTC
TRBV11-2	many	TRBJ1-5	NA	CASSLGIGGPLNQPQHF	TGTGCCAGCAGCTTAGGCATCGGGGGGCCCCTCAATCAGCCCCAGCATTTT
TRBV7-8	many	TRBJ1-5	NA	CASSPEVFGNQPQHF	TGTGCCAGCAGTCCCGAGGTTTTCGGCAATCAGCCCCAGCATTTT
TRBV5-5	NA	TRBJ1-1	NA	CASSLAEGNTEAFF	TGTGCCAGCAGCTTGGCCGAGGGGAACACTGAAGCTTTCTTT
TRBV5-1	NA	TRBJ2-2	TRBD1	CASSLVDRVYGELFF	TGCGCCAGCAGCTTGGTAGACAGGGTCTACGGGGAGCTGTTTTTT
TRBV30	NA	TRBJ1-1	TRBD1	CAWSVNRGRWTEAFF	TGTGCCTGGAGTGTCAACAGGGGGCGTTGGACTGAAGCTTTCTTT
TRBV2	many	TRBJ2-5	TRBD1	CASRADRGRETQYF	TGTGCCAGCAGGGCGGACAGGGGGCGCGAGACCCAGTACTTC
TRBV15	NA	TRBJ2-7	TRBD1	CATSRRGRGSYEQYF	TGTGCCACCAGCCGCAGGGGGCGCGGGTCCTACGAGCAGTACTTC
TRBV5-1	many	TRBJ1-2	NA	CASSLGRVAYGYTF	TGCGCCAGCAGCTTGGGCCGTGTCGCCTATGGCTACACCTTC
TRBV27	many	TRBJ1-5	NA	CASSLSWSVANSNQPQHF	TGTGCCAGCAGTTTAAGCTGGTCGGTGGCTAATAGCAATCAGCCCCAGCATTTT
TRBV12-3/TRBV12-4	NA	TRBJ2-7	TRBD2	CASSLGELAVYEQYF	TGTGCCAGCAGTTTAGGTGAACTAGCGGTCTACGAGCAGTACTTC
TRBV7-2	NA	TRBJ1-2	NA	CASGQGFFGYTF	TGTGCCAGCGGGCAGGGGTTTTTTGGCTACACCTTC
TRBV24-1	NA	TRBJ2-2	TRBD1	CATSDNRGYTGELFF	TGTGCCACCAGTGATAACAGGGGGTACACCGGGGAGCTGTTTTTT
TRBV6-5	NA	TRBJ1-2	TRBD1	CASSSTRQGRGYTF	TGTGCCAGCAGTTCCACCCGACAGGGACGAGGCTACACCTTC
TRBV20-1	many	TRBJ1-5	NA	CSARGRDAPQHF	TGCAGTGCTAGAGGGCGGGACGCGCCCCAGCATTTT
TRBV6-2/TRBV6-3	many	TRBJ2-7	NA	CASSYSAHPGPFF	TGTGCCAGCAGTTATTCGGCCCACCCAGGGCCCTTCTTC
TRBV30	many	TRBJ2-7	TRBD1	CAWSLHGQGAHEQYF	TGTGCCTGGAGCCTACACGGACAGGGGGCGCACGAGCAGTACTTC
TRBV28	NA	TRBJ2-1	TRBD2	CASSLSGGASDEQFF	TGTGCCAGCAGTTTAAGCGGGGGGGCCTCGGATGAGCAGTTCTTC
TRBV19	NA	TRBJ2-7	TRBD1	CASSIFSTGDEQYF	TGTGCCAGTAGTATTTTTTCAACAGGGGACGAGCAGTACTTC
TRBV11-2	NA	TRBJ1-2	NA	CASSAGTSIPLHTF	TGTGCCAGCAGCGCCGGGACCTCCATACCACTCCACACCTTC
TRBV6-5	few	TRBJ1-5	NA	CASSYPGQMNSNQPQHF	TGTGCCAGCAGTTACCCCGGACAGATGAATAGCAATCAGCCCCAGCATTTT
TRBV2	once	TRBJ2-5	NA	CASSPQNSQYF	TGTGCCAGCAGTCCCCAGAATTCCCAGTACTTC
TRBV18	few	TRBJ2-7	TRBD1	CASSPVRTGDSYEQYF	TGTGCCAGCTCACCAGTCCGGACAGGGGACTCCTACGAGCAGTACTTC
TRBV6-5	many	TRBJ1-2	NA	CASSFSGPEGYGYTF	TGTGCCAGCAGTTTTTCGGGCCCCGAGGGCTATGGCTACACCTTC
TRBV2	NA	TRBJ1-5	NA	CASSVGRGQPQHF	TGTGCCAGCAGTGTGGGGAGGGGACAGCCCCAGCATTTT
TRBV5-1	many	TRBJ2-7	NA	CASSLVRGGPYEQYF	TGCGCCAGCAGCTTGGTAAGGGGGGGACCCTACGAGCAGTACTTC
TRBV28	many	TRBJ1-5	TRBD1	CASSRGQSNQPQHF	TGTGCCAGCAGTCGGGGACAGAGCAATCAGCCCCAGCATTTT
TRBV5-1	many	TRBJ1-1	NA	CASSMGVDTEAFF	TGCGCCAGCAGCATGGGAGTGGACACTGAAGCTTTCTTT
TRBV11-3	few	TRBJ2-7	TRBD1	CASSSPGTGGYEQYF	TGTGCCAGCAGCTCCCCCGGGACAGGGGGCTACGAGCAGTACTTC
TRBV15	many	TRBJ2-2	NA	CATSRQAIHTGELFF	TGTGCCACCAGCCGGCAGGCTATTCACACCGGGGAGCTGTTTTTT
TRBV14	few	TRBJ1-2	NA	CASSQDQDKGDGYTF	TGTGCCAGCAGCCAAGATCAGGACAAAGGTGATGGCTACACCTTC
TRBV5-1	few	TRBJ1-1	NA	CASYREGRGNTEAFF	TGCGCCAGCTACCGCGAGGGGAGGGGGAACACTGAAGCTTTCTTT
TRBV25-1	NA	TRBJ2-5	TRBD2	CASRLAGIQETQYF	TGTGCCAGCCGACTAGCGGGGATCCAAGAGACCCAGTACTTC
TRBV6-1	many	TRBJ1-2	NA	CAANRRQAANGYTF	TGTGCAGCAAATCGACGGCAGGCAGCGAATGGCTACACCTTC